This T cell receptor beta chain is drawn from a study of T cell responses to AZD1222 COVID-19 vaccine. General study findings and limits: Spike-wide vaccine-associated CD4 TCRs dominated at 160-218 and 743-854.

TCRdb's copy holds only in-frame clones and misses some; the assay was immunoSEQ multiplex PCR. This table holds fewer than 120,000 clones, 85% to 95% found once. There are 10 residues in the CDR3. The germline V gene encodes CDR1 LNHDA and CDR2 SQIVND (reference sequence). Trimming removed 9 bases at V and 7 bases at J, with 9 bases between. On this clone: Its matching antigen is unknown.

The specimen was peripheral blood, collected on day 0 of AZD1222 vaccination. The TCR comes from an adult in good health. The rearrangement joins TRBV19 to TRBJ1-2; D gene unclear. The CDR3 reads CASLGSGYTF. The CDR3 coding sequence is TGTGCCAGCTTAGGTAGTGGCTACACCTTC.